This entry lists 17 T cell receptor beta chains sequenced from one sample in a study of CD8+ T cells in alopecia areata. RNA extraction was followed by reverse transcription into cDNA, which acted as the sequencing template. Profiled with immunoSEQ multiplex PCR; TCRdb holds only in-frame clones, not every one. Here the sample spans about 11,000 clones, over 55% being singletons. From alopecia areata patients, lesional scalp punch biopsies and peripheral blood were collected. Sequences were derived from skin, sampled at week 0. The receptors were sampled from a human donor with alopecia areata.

CDR3 protein: CASSHGQGASGELFF. The CDR3 DNA sequence: TGCGCCAGCAGCCACGGACAGGGGGCGTCCGGGGAGCTGTTTTTT. The rearrangement joins TRBV5-1 to TRBJ2-2; 11 bases align to TRBD1. V lost 4 bases, J lost 6 bases, and 5 bases stayed unmatched. The CDR3 contains 15 residues. Germline CDR1 is SGHRS and CDR2 is YFSETQ.

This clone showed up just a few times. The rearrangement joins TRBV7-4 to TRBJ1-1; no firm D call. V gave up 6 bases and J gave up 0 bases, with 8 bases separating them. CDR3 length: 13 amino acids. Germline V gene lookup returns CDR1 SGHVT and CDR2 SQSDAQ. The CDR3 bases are TGTGCCAGCAGTCGCTTTTTGAACACTGAAGCTTTCTTT. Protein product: CASSRFLNTEAFF.

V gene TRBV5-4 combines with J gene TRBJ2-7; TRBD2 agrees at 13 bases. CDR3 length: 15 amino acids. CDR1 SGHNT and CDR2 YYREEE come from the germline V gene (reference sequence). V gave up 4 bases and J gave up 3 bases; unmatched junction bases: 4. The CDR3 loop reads CASSQGLAGVYEQYF. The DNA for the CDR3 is TGTGCCAGCAGCCAAGGACTAGCGGGAGTCTACGAGCAGTACTTC. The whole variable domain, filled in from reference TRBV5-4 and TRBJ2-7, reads ETGVTQSPTHLIKTRGQQVTLRCSSQSGHNTVSWYQQALGQGPQFIFQYYREEENGRGNFPPRFSGLQFPNYSSELNVNALELDDSALYLCASSQGLAGVYEQYFGPGTRLTVT.

For the CDR3, the DNA is TGTGCCTGGAGTCGGGACTCTAAGGGGTATGGCTACACCTTC. This gives the protein CAWSRDSKGYGYTF. The chain has TRBV30 and TRBJ1-2; D possibly corresponds to TRBD1 (5 bases). The germline gives CDR1 GTSNPN, CDR2 SVGIG (reference sequence). The CDR3 contains 14 residues. The V end lost 2 bases, the J end lost 5 bases, and 15 bases lay between the germline ends.

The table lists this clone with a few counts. In DNA form, the CDR3 reads TGTGCCAGCAGTTACACTACAGGGGGAAAGCAGTACTTC. As protein: CASSYTTGGKQYF. The rearrangement uses TRBV6-5 and TRBJ2-7, with 8 bases fitting TRBD1. The CDR3 has 13 residues. V was clipped by 2 bases and J by 8 bases; unmatched bases: 5. CDR1 and CDR2 from the germline V gene are MNHEY and SVGAGI.

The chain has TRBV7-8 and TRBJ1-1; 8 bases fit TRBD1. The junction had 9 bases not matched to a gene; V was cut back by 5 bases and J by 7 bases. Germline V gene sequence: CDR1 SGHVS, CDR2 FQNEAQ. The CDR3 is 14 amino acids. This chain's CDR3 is CASSLQGGKDEAFF. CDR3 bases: TGTGCCAGCAGCCTACAGGGGGGTAAGGATGAAGCTTTCTTT.

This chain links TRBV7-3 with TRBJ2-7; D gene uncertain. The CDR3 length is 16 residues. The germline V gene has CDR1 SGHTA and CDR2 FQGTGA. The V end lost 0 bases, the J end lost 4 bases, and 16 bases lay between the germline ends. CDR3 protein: CASSLTASARGYEQYF. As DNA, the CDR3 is TGTGCCAGCAGCTTAACGGCCAGCGCCAGAGGTTACGAGCAGTACTTC. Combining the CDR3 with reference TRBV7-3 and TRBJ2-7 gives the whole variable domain GAGVSQTPSNKVTEKGKYVELRCDPISGHTALYWYRQSLGQGPEFLIYFQGTGAADDSGLPNDRFFAVRPEGSVSTLKIQRTERGDSAVYLCASSLTASARGYEQYFGPGTRLTVT.

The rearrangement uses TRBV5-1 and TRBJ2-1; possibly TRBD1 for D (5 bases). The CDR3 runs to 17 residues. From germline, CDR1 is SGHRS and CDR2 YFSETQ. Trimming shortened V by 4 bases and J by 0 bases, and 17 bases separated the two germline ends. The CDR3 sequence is CASSPRMRQSSYNEQFF. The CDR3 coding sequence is TGCGCCAGCAGCCCAAGGATGCGACAGAGCTCCTACAATGAGCAGTTCTTC. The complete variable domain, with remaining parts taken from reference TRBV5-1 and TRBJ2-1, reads KAGVTQTPRYLIKTRGQQVTLSCSPISGHRSVSWYQQTPGQGLQFLFEYFSETQRNKGNFPGRFSGRQFSNSRSEMNVSTLELGDSALYLCASSPRMRQSSYNEQFFGPGTRLTVL.

The CDR3 nucleotides are TGTGCCTGGAGACCGGGGTCTACCAGGTTAGATACGCAGTATTTT. Residues: CAWRPGSTRLDTQYF. The V call is TRBV30, the J call TRBJ2-3; weak D call: TRBD2 (5 bases). Germline-derived CDR1 and CDR2 are GTSNPN and SVGIG (reference sequence). V dropped 3 bases and J dropped 5 bases, with 18 bases sitting between them. The CDR3 extends over 15 amino acids. Drawing the rest from reference TRBV30 and TRBJ2-3, the complete variable domain is SQTIHQWPATLVQPVGSPLSLECTVEGTSNPNLYWYRQAAGRGLQLLFYSVGIGQISSEVPQNLSASRPQDRQFILSSKKLLLSDSGFYLCAWRPGSTRLDTQYFGPGTRLTVL.

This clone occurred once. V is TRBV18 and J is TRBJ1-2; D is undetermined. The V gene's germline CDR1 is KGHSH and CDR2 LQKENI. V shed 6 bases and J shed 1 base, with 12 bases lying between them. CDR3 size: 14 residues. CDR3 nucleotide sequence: TGTGCCAGCTCCCTCCCTGGGTATAACTATGGCTACACCTTC. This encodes CASSLPGYNYGYTF.

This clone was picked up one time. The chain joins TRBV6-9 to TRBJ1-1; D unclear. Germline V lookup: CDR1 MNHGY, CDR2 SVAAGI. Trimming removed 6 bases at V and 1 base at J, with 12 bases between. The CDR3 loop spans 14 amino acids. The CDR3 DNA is TGTGCCAGCAGATCAATAAGTCAGAACACTGAAGCTTTCTTT. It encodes CASRSISQNTEAFF.

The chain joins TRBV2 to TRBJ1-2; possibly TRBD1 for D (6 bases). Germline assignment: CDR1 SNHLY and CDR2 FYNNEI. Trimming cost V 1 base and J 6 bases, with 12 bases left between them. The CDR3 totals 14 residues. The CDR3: CASSEGKGENGYTF. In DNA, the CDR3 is TGTGCCAGCAGTGAAGGGAAGGGGGAGAATGGCTACACCTTC.

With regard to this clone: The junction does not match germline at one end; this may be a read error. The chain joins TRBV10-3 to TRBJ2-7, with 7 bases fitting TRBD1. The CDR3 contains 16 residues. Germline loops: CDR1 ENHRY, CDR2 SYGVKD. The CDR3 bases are TGTGCCATCAGTGAGTCGGGACAGCCAAGGGTCTACGAGCGGTACTTC. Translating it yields CAISESGQPRVYERYF.

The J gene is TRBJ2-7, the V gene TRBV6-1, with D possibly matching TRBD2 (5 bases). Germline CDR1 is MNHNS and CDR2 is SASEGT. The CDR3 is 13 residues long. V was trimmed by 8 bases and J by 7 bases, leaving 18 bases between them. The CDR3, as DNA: TGTGCCAGCGGGCGGACTGGCACGGGGGAGCAGTACTTC. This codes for CASGRTGTGEQYF.

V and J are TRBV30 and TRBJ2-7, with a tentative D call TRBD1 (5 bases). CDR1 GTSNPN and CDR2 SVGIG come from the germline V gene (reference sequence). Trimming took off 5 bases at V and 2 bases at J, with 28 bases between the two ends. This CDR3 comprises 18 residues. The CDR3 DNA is TGTGCCTGGGGTCCCTGGAGTCCCAGGGTTAGACCTCCCTACGAGCAGTACTTC. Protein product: CAWGPWSPRVRPPYEQYF.

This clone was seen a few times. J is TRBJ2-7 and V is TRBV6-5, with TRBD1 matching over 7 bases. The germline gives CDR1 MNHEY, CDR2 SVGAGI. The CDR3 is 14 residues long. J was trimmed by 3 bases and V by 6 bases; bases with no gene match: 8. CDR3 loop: CASRAQGNSYEQYF. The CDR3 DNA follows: TGTGCCAGCAGGGCACAGGGGAATAGCTACGAGCAGTACTTC.

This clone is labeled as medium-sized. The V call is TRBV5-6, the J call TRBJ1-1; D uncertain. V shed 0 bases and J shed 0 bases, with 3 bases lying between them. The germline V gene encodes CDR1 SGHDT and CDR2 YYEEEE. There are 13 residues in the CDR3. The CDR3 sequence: CASSLVMNTEAFF. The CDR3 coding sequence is TGTGCCAGCAGCTTGGTGATGAACACTGAAGCTTTCTTT.